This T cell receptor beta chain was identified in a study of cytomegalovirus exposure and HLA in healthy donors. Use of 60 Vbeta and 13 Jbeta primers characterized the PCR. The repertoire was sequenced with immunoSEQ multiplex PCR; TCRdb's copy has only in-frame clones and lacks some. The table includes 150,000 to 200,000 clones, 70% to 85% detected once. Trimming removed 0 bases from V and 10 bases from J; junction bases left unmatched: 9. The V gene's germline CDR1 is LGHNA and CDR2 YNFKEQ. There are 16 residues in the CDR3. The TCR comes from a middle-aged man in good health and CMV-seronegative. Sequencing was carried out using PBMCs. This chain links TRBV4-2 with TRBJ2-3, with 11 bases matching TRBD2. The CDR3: CASSQDISGGVDAQYF. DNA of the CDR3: TGTGCCAGCAGCCAAGATATTAGCGGGGGGGTTGATGCGCAGTATTTT.